A selection of T cell receptor beta chains follows, all from one sample in a study of regulatory T cells in long-lasting Graves disease. A single record per CDR3 protein comes from TCRdb applying MiXCR to the multiplex PCR reads. The sample lists 350,000 to 500,000 distinct CDR3 sequences, 12% to 15% seen once, with 17% in the top ten. These data also formed part of another study, on T cells in Graves' hyperthyroidism and ophthalmopathy.

The sample consisted of peripheral blood mononuclear cells (PBMCs), taken at new diagnosis, from a patient treated with antithyroid drugs. The receptor source for this set is a woman aged 45-59 years with Graves disease. Both conserved end residues are part of each CDR3.

TRBV5-4,15,TRBJ2-1,CASSLWAGTDNEQFF
TRBV12-3/TRBV12-4,15,TRBJ1-5,CASSLPSFGDQPQHF
TRBV28,16,TRBJ1-5,CASSLLNRGSPQPQHF
TRBV7-3,15,TRBJ2-1,CASSVTSGSYNEQFF
TRBV9,15,TRBJ1-5,CASSVGGDGNQPQHF
TRBV11-2,14,TRBJ2-1,CASSLDTLYNEQFF
TRBV5-1,14,TRBJ1-2,CASSSSGTGRGYTF
TRBV18,14,TRBJ1-4,CASSPRQANEKLFF
TRBV25-1,16,TRBJ1-5,CASSDPGQGGGQPQHF
TRBV7-8,15,TRBJ2-3,CASRRTPGPWDTQYF
TRBV6-1,12,TRBJ2-1,CASRPTGGEQFF
TRBV2,16,TRBJ2-5,CASSVTSGQIQETQYF
TRBV2,11,TRBJ2-1,CANSGGNEQFF
TRBV7-9,15,TRBJ1-2,CASSPFTGGGNGYTF
TRBV30,11,TRBJ2-5,CAWNRGDDQYF
TRBV30,14,TRBJ1-4,CAWSVLQFNEKLFF
TRBV27,19,TRBJ2-1,CASSPTSSVRLSSYNEQFF
TRBV6-1,12,TRBJ2-4,CASSRDTEVLFF
TRBV6-1,14,TRBJ2-1,CASSHRDGNNEQFF
TRBV27,14,TRBJ1-2,CASGPQTGTNGYTF
TRBV6-2/TRBV6-3,13,TRBJ2-3,CASSRDFTDTQYF
TRBV9,14,TRBJ1-2,CASSASGGAYGYTF
TRBV14,13,TRBJ1-5,CASSQELHQPQHF
TRBV5-1,14,TRBJ1-1,CASSLPGSATEAFF
TRBV6-9,18,TRBJ2-1,CASSYSRDRGSPYNEQFF
TRBV11-2,13,TRBJ2-7,CASGFVSGYEQYF
TRBV13,13,TRBJ1-5,CASSLGPGKPQHF
TRBV11-1,15,TRBJ2-1,CASSLLAGGDNEQFF